Listed here is a single TCR beta chain. This sample was included in a study of blood T cell repertoires in COVID-19. Profiled with immunoSEQ multiplex PCR; TCRdb holds only in-frame clones, not every one. Of roughly 72,000 clones listed, more than 75% are singletons. This receptor was obtained from a woman of 80 years or more with acute or convalescent COVID-19. Sequencing used peripheral blood.

The CDR3 DNA is TGCAGCGTCGGGACAGGGGCCTACAATGAGCAGTTCTTC. It is translated as CSVGTGAYNEQFF. The gene calls are TRBV29-1 and TRBJ2-1, with TRBD1 matching 10 bases. V was clipped by 6 bases and J by 2 bases; unmatched bases: 1. Germline values: CDR1 SQVTM, CDR2 ANQGSEA. This CDR3 region has 13 residues.